This T cell receptor beta chain was sequenced in a study of T cells in Graves' hyperthyroidism and ophthalmopathy. At the level of the study: Staff took peripheral blood when the initial diagnosis was made, before any treatment began.

With V trimmed by 0 bases and J by 0 bases, 11 bases remained unmatched. Germline CDR1 LGHNA, CDR2 YSLEER. The CDR3 covers 20 residues. TCR beta CDR3 regions were amplified from RNA. Using the HTBI primer set, a first-round RT-PCR was run on the TCR CDR3. TCRdb reprocessed the multiplex PCR reads via MiXCR and lists one record per CDR3 protein. The profile shows about half a million distinct CDR3 sequences, approximately 23% of them singletons. Under 3 months was the duration of disease in ophthalmopathy patients, who also had a Clinical Activity Score of at least 3 and a NOSPECS grade of at least 4. Sequencing was performed on blood. This sequence was found in a woman aged 70-85 years with Graves' ophthalmopathy. The chain has TRBV4-3 and TRBJ2-1; 10 nucleotides agree with TRBD1. CDR3 loop: CASSQDSGQGSFRSYNEQFF. As DNA, the CDR3 is TGCGCCAGCAGCCAAGATTCGGGACAGGGGTCATTTCGCTCCTACAATGAGCAGTTCTTC.